The sequence of this TCR beta chain was determined in a study of T cells in Graves' hyperthyroidism and ophthalmopathy. This clonotype was recorded many times. Its cognate antigen is unknown. This CDR3 has 13 residues. Germline V gene lookup returns CDR1 KGHSH and CDR2 LQKENI. V lost 5 bases, J lost 6 bases, and 13 bases lay in between. Findings and caveats of the study: Blood also carried most thyroid clonotypes expanded above 0.001.

Hyperthyroidism was newly diagnosed in patients aged 18 to 65 (duration under 2 months). Diagnoses were established using clinical symptoms, serum thyroxine and TRAb, thyroid ultrasound and orbital computed tomography. The source of the PBMCs was 8.5 to 10 ml of fresh peripheral blood. TCR beta CDR3 sequences were amplified from RNA transcripts. First-round RT-PCR of the TCR CDR3 relied on the HTBI primer set. TCRdb independently ran MiXCR on the multiplex PCR reads; one entry per CDR3 protein. Counted here are 250,000 to 300,000 distinct CDR3 sequences, 10% to 15% occurring once; the ten biggest clones make up almost 8%.

The J gene is TRBJ1-2, the V gene TRBV18; maybe TRBD1 (5 bases). This sequence originates from a woman aged 25 to 45 with Graves' hyperthyroidism that later progressed to Graves' ophthalmopathy. The sample taken for sequencing was blood. CDR3 DNA: TGTGCCAGCTCAGTGAGCAGGGATCATGGCTACACCTTC. Protein sequence: CASSVSRDHGYTF. The entire variable domain, with the rest obtained from reference TRBV18 and TRBJ1-2, is as follows: NAGVMQNPRHLVRRRGQEARLRCSPMKGHSHVYWYRQLPEEGLKFMVYLQKENIIDESGMPKERFSAEFPKEGPSILRIQQVVRGDSAAYFCASSVSRDHGYTFGSGTRLTVV.